This is a list of T cell receptor beta chains from one sample in a study of shared clonotypes between healthy human individuals. Here immunoSEQ multiplex PCR was the method, and the copy in TCRdb shows in-frame clones only, minus some. There are hundreds of thousands of clones in the sample; 95% to 96% occur only once, and more than 0.085% lies in the top ten. The sample was naive CD8+ T cells sorted from blood. Every receptor here comes from a woman in her twenties or thirties in good health. CDR3s include the opening cysteine and the closing phenylalanine or tryptophan. A D gene is named only where the DNA matches it firmly. Not all rows give a size; the values are once, few, many and, for expanded clones, a class.

size	V	D	J	CDR3	DNA
.	TRBV28	.	TRBJ2-7	CASSETGSSYEQYF	TGTGCCAGCAGCGAAACAGGGAGCTCCTACGAGCAGTACTTC
.	TRBV4-1	TRBD1	TRBJ2-2	CASSHGTANTGELFF	TGCGCCAGCAGCCACGGGACAGCAAACACCGGGGAGCTGTTTTTT
.	TRBV28	.	TRBJ2-1	CASSLGTRRGVNEQFF	TGTGCCAGCAGTTTGGGGACTCGAAGAGGGGTCAATGAGCAGTTCTTC
.	TRBV28	.	TRBJ1-5	CASRMEGPGNQPQHF	TGTGCCAGCAGGATGGAGGGCCCCGGCAATCAGCCCCAGCATTTT
.	TRBV5-1	TRBD2	TRBJ2-7	CASSLDLAGGAGSYEQYF	TGCGCCAGCAGCTTGGACCTAGCGGGAGGGGCAGGATCCTACGAGCAGTACTTC
.	TRBV19	TRBD2	TRBJ2-5	CASRGTSKETQYF	TGTGCCAGTAGGGGGACTAGCAAAGAGACCCAGTACTTC
.	TRBV27	.	TRBJ2-7	CASSLSGVGQGPTYEQYF	TGTGCCAGCAGTTTATCGGGGGTCGGGCAGGGACCAACCTACGAGCAGTACTTC
.	TRBV25-1	.	TRBJ2-1	CASSEGRQVLYNEQFF	TGTGCCAGCAGTGAAGGGCGGCAGGTACTCTACAATGAGCAGTTCTTC
.	TRBV27	.	TRBJ1-5	CASRPGVSNQPQHF	TGTGCCAGCAGGCCCGGGGTTAGCAATCAGCCCCAGCATTTT
.	TRBV27	.	TRBJ1-2	CASTDESGGYTF	TGTGCCAGCACCGACGAATCGGGTGGCTACACCTTC
.	TRBV19	.	TRBJ2-1	CASSPLDTREQFF	TGTGCCAGTAGTCCCCTGGATACACGTGAGCAGTTCTTC
.	TRBV5-1	.	TRBJ2-1	CASSPTEGSSYNEQFF	TGCGCCAGCAGCCCAACTGAGGGGAGCTCCTACAATGAGCAGTTCTTC
.	TRBV27	.	TRBJ2-1	CASTTVGGGGNEQFF	TGTGCCAGCACCACAGTAGGGGGCGGGGGCAATGAGCAGTTCTTC
.	TRBV7-9	.	TRBJ1-1	CASSVDPGLEAFF	TGTGCCAGCAGCGTGGATCCGGGACTTGAAGCTTTCTTT
.	TRBV6-1	.	TRBJ1-1	CASSGMGGNTEAFF	TGTGCCAGCAGTGGAATGGGGGGGAACACTGAAGCTTTCTTT
.	TRBV27	.	TRBJ2-3	CASSLSSLSDTQYF	TGTGCCAGCAGTTTATCGTCATTATCAGATACGCAGTATTTT
.	TRBV7-9	.	TRBJ2-7	CASSLGSGRSYEQYF	TGTGCCAGCAGCTTAGGTAGCGGTCGGTCCTACGAGCAGTACTTC
.	TRBV28	TRBD2	TRBJ2-3	CAGSLAGYSYTQYF	TGTGCCGGCAGTTTAGCGGGATATAGTTATACGCAGTATTTT
.	TRBV7-9	.	TRBJ1-1	CASSLSERLNTEAFF	TGTGCCAGCAGCTTATCCGAAAGACTGAACACTGAAGCTTTCTTT
once	TRBV5-1	.	TRBJ2-5	CASSWTPYKGGISDQYF	TGCGCCAGCAGCTGGACCCCCTATAAGGGGGGGATAAGTGACCAGTACTTC
.	TRBV28	.	TRBJ2-3	CASSLSLIGQGNTDTQYF	TGTGCCAGCAGTTTAAGCCTCATTGGGCAGGGGAACACAGATACGCAGTATTTT
.	TRBV27	TRBD1	TRBJ2-1	CASSSGTGASNEQFF	TGTGCCAGCAGTTCCGGGACAGGGGCTTCCAATGAGCAGTTCTTC
.	TRBV19	TRBD2	TRBJ2-1	CASSAGTSGNAYNEQFF	TGTGCCAGTTCCGCCGGGACTAGCGGGAATGCCTACAATGAGCAGTTCTTC
.	TRBV7-9	.	TRBJ1-1	CASSLRGDEAFF	TGTGCCAGCAGCCTCAGGGGTGATGAAGCTTTCTTT
.	TRBV19	.	TRBJ2-2	CATKRDYTGELFF	TGTGCCACCAAAAGGGACTACACCGGGGAGCTGTTTTTT
.	TRBV7-8	TRBD2	TRBJ2-1	CASSLRAGDYNEQFF	TGTGCCAGCAGCTTAAGAGCGGGAGACTACAATGAGCAGTTCTTC
.	TRBV27	.	TRBJ2-7	CASSLGAYYEQYF	TGTGCCAGCAGTTTGGGAGCCTACTACGAGCAGTACTTC
.	TRBV9	TRBD1	TRBJ1-1	CASSSPTGTGTLNTEAFF	TGTGCCAGCAGCTCCCCCACCGGGACAGGCACTTTGAACACTGAAGCTTTCTTT
.	TRBV27	.	TRBJ1-2	CASWRSNYGYTF	TGTGCCAGCTGGCGGAGTAACTATGGCTACACCTTC
.	TRBV21-1	.	TRBJ2-1	CARLWEFRGAYNEQFF	TGTGCCAGGCTATGGGAATTTAGGGGGGCCTACAATGAGCAGTTCTTC